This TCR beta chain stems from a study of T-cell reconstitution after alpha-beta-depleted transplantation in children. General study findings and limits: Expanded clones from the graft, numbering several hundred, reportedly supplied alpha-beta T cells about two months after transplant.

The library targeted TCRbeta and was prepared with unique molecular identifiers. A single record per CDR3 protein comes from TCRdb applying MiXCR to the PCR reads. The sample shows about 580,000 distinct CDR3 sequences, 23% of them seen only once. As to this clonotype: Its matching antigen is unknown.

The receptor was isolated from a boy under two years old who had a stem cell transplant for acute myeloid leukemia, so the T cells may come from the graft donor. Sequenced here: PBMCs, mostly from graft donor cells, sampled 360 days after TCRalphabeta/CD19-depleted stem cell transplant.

The CDR3 region is CASSLRLGGPVDSGANVLTF. CDR3 in DNA: TGTGCCAGCAGTTTAAGATTAGGGGGCCCCGTGGACTCTGGGGCCAACGTCCTGACTTTC. The chain combines TRBV12-3 or TRBV12-4 with TRBJ2-6, with 7 positions matching TRBD1. Trimming removed 2 bases from V and 0 bases from J; junction bases left unmatched: 13. There are 20 residues in the CDR3.